This T cell receptor (beta chain) was documented in a study of blood T cell repertoires in COVID-19. The wider study: The United States, Italy and Spain were the sources of the acute and convalescent COVID-19 samples.

This CDR3 region has 12 residues. Between the trimmed V and J ends, which lost 6 bases and 2 bases, there was a span of 6 bases. Germline loops: CDR1 LGHNT, CDR2 FRNRAP. Sequencing was performed with immunoSEQ multiplex PCR; in TCRdb, only in-frame clones are kept and a portion is missing. The table has around 200,000 clones, around 85% seen once; the top ten hold about 19%. This sequence joins TRBV12-5 and TRBJ2-3, with D possibly matching TRBD2 (5 bases). This sequence was found in a man aged 40-49 years who had recovered from COVID-19. Sequenced sample: PBMCs or T cells enriched from blood (not recorded which). This chain's CDR3 is CASGRDTDTQYF. The CDR3, as DNA: TGTGCTAGTGGCCGGGACACAGATACGCAGTATTTT. Drawing the rest from reference TRBV12-5 and TRBJ2-3, the complete variable domain is DARVTQTPRHKVTEMGQEVTMRCQPILGHNTVFWYRQTMMQGLELLAYFRNRAPLDDSGMPKDRFSAEMPDATLATLKIQPSEPRDSAVYFCASGRDTDTQYFGPGTRLTVL.